This section outlines one T cell receptor beta chain sequence together with its context. The read ends 3 residues shy of where the CDR3 ends; the end is completed using the germline J gene. The source of the sample is a study of T cells in women clearing cervical HPV infection. Across the whole study: Controls' single incident HPV16 infection cleared within 12 months without precancer. HLA type stays a possible confounder, typing being limited. Blood came at first lesion visit for cases, post-clearance for controls.

CDR3 size: 15 residues. The V gene lost 2 bases and the J gene lost 3 bases, with 12 bases spanning the gap. From germline, CDR1 is MRHNA and CDR2 SNTAGT. The data were produced by immunoSEQ multiplex PCR, yet TCRdb's version contains in-frame clones alone and is incomplete. This table lists fewer than 40,000 clones. The J gene is TRBJ2-3, the V gene TRBV6-4; D may match TRBD1 or TRBD2 (5 bases each). Sequencing was performed on blood buffy coat. The clonotype originates from a woman between 18 and 70 years old with a cervical HPV16 infection that either progressed to CIN3+ or cleared (not recorded which). The DNA read from the CDR3 is TGTGCCAGCAGTGACATGAGGGGTGGAACAGATACG. Translation gives CASSDMRGGTDT. The whole CDR3 protein reads CASSDMRGGTDTQYF.